This TCR beta chain was captured by sequencing in a study of post-analysis software for immune sequencing data. Tagging with unique molecular identifiers was a feature of the TCR beta cDNA libraries. Out of roughly 0.85 to 11 million T cells, about 500,000 cDNA molecules were generated. TCRdb re-derived calls from the PCR reads in MiXCR, one entry per CDR3 protein. Of hundreds of thousands of distinct CDR3 sequences listed, 40% to 55% are singletons. Study observations and caveats: Normalized Chao1 diversity was significantly lower in multiple sclerosis patients than in controls. The five TRBV segments detected at higher frequency in patients than in controls included TRBV5-6, TRBV5-1 and TRBV20-1.

CDR1 DFQATT and CDR2 SNEGSKA come from the germline V gene (reference sequence). This CDR3 region has 10 residues. The V gene lost 8 bases and the J gene lost 7 bases, with 12 bases spanning the gap. Details on this clonotype: The antigen is unknown.

V and J are TRBV20-1 and TRBJ2-7; D not resolved. The sequenced sample consisted of blood. This clonotype originated in a girl aged 5-17 years with multiple sclerosis. The CDR3 here is CSQGEHEQYF. CDR3 nucleotide sequence: TGCAGTCAAGGTGAACATGAGCAGTACTTC.